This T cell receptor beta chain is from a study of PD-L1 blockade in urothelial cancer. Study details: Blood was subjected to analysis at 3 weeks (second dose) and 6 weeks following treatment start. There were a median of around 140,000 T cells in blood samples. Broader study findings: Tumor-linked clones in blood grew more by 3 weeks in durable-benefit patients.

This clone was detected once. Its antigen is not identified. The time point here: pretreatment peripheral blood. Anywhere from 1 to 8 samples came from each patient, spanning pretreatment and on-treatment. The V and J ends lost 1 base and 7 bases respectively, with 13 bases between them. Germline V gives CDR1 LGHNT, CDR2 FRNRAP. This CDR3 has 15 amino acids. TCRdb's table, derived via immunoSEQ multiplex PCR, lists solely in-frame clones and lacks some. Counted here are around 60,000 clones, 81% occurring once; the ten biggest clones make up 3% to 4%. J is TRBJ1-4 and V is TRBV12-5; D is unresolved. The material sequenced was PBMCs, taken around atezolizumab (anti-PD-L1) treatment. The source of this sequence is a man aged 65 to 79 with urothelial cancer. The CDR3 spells CASGLGTARGEKLFF. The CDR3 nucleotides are TGTGCTAGTGGTTTGGGGACCGCCCGGGGTGAAAAACTGTTTTTT.